These 14 T cell receptor beta chains were sequenced from one sample in a study of T-cell memory formation after mild COVID-19. TCRdb reprocessed the 5' RACE reads with MiXCR, giving one entry per CDR3 protein. The table lists approximately 290,000 distinct CDR3 sequences, 8% to 9% of them singletons. Sequencing was carried out using PBMCs or a T cell subset sorted from them (not recorded which). All receptors derive from a man younger than 35 who had mild COVID-19 (a few samples of this study predate the infection). Cell type and time point are not known.

In its sample, this clonotype was seen many times. The chain uses TRBV7-9 and TRBJ1-1; 8 bases match TRBD1. The V and J ends lost 10 bases and 5 bases, in that order; junction bases with no gene match: 9. Looked up from germline, CDR1 is SEHNR and CDR2 is FQNEAQ (reference sequence). The CDR3 is 13 amino acids. The CDR3 nucleotides are TGTGCCACCGGGAGGGACAGGAGGACTGAAGCTTTCTTT. Translating it yields CATGRDRRTEAFF.

This clonotype was recorded at least ten times. V usage is TRBV6-4 and J usage is TRBJ2-2, with TRBD2 matching over 9 bases. This CDR3 is 15 amino acids long. J gave up 4 bases and V 0 bases, and 0 bases lay outside the gene matches. From germline, CDR1 is MRHNA and CDR2 SNTAGT. CDR3 sequence: CASSDSSGGTGELFF. The CDR3 nucleotides are TGTGCCAGCAGTGACTCTAGCGGGGGCACCGGGGAGCTGTTTTTT.

This clonotype showed up many times. The chain employs TRBV28 and TRBJ2-7; D uncertain. With 4 bases removed from V and 6 bases from J, the gap between germline ends came to 13 bases. Germline V CDR1 and CDR2: MDHEN, SYDVKM. The CDR3 runs 13 residues. CDR3 loop: CASSSQSLPEQYV. The DNA of the CDR3 is TGTGCCAGCAGTTCACAATCGCTGCCCGAGCAGTACGTC.

This clonotype was detected only a few times. The chain uses TRBV12-3 or TRBV12-4 and TRBJ2-7; unclear D gene. The CDR3 consists of 14 residues. Trimming removed 0 bases at V and 7 bases at J, with 13 bases between. The CDR3 DNA reads TGTGCCAGCAGTTTAGCCCACTGGAAGAGGGAGCAGTACTTC. Translation: CASSLAHWKREQYF.

This clonotype has a count of ten or more. The rearrangement uses TRBV2 and TRBJ2-7, with TRBD2 as a possible D gene (6 bases). V was clipped by 6 bases and J by 1 base, with 16 bases between them. The CDR3 contains 15 residues. The germline gives CDR1 SNHLY, CDR2 FYNNEI. CDR3 sequence: CASSAGPWGSYEQYF. The CDR3 DNA reads TGTGCCAGCAGCGCGGGACCGTGGGGTTCCTACGAGCAGTACTTC.

The rearrangement uses TRBV3-1 and TRBJ2-5; 8 nucleotides match TRBD1. Germline V gene data show CDR1 as LGHDT and CDR2 as YNNKEL (reference sequence). This CDR3 spans 14 amino acids. The V and J ends lost 2 bases and 5 bases, in that order; junction bases with no gene match: 4. Written as DNA, the CDR3 is TGTGCCAGCAGCCAATTCCAGGGGGCCGAGACCCAGTACTTC. This gives the protein CASSQFQGAETQYF.

This clonotype was seen ten or more times. The chain combines TRBV20-1 with TRBJ2-1; D is perhaps TRBD1 or TRBD2 (5 bases each). The CDR3 runs to 15 residues. Germline V gene lookup returns CDR1 DFQATT and CDR2 SNEGSKA (reference sequence). The V gene lost 1 base and the J gene lost 9 bases, with 19 bases spanning the gap. This CDR3 is CSARVSGRGDREQFF. The DNA of the CDR3 is TGCAGTGCTAGAGTGTCGGGACGTGGGGACCGTGAGCAGTTCTTC.

This clonotype was seen ten or more times. The chain carries TRBV11-2 and TRBJ2-2, with D tentatively TRBD1 or TRBD2 (5 bases each). The CDR3 totals 17 residues. From germline, CDR1 is SGHAT and CDR2 FQNNGV. The V gene lost 1 base and the J gene lost 5 bases, with 17 bases spanning the gap. CDR3 sequence: CASSLGPGQGWTGELFF. Here the CDR3 DNA reads TGTGCCAGCAGCTTAGGGCCGGGGCAGGGCTGGACCGGGGAGCTGTTTTTT.

This clonotype occurred a few times. The V call is TRBV2, the J call TRBJ1-1, with D uncertain. This CDR3 has 12 amino acids. Germline CDR1 SNHLY, CDR2 FYNNEI. V gave up 10 bases and J gave up 5 bases, with 14 bases separating them. CDR3 protein: CATQITGTEAFF. The CDR3 DNA sequence: TGTGCCACCCAGATTACGGGGACTGAAGCTTTCTTT.

In its sample, this clonotype was seen a few times. V usage is TRBV18 and J usage is TRBJ2-3; TRBD1 matches at 8 bases. CDR3 length: 15 residues. J lost 2 bases, V lost 6 bases, and 7 bases had no gene match. Germline CDR1 and CDR2: KGHSH and LQKENI. The CDR3 protein is CASSPTGGYTDTQYF. The CDR3 DNA sequence: TGTGCCAGCTCGCCTACAGGGGGGTACACAGATACGCAGTATTTT.

This chain joins TRBV4-3 and TRBJ1-4; TRBD1 might be the D (5 bases). V was trimmed by 0 bases and J by 7 bases, leaving 12 bases between them. This CDR3 comprises 15 residues. Germline values: CDR1 LGHNA, CDR2 YSLEER. The chain's CDR3 is CASSQDQGYGEKLFF. The CDR3 coding sequence is TGCGCCAGCAGCCAAGATCAGGGATATGGTGAAAAACTGTTTTTT.

This clonotype was detected a few times. The chain uses TRBV7-3 and TRBJ1-1, with D possibly being TRBD1 (6 bases). Trimming pared 0 bases from V and 1 base from J, leaving 15 bases between. The CDR3 has 17 residues. Per the germline V gene, CDR1 is SGHTA and CDR2 is FQGTGA. In DNA form, the CDR3 reads TGTGCCAGCAGCTTAACTCCATACCGGACAGCGAACACTGAAGCTTTCTTT. It encodes CASSLTPYRTANTEAFF.

The table lists this clonotype with a few counts. This sequence joins TRBV7-2 and TRBJ2-1; a possible D gene is TRBD2 (6 bases). The CDR3 extends over 14 amino acids. Germline assignment: CDR1 SGHTA and CDR2 FQGNSA. The V and J ends lost 5 bases and 6 bases respectively, with 14 bases between them. This CDR3 reads CASSQGTSVNEQFF. CDR3 bases: TGTGCCAGCAGCCAAGGGACTTCCGTCAATGAGCAGTTCTTC. Full variable domain (rest looked up from reference TRBV7-2 and TRBJ2-1): GAGVSQSPSNKVTEKGKDVELRCDPISGHTALYWYRQSLGQGLEFLIYFQGNSAPDKSGLPSDRFSAERTGGSVSTLTIQRTQQEDSAVYLCASSQGTSVNEQFFGPGTRLTVL.

This clonotype was seen many times. V is TRBV18 and J is TRBJ2-3; no clear D. Germline lookup yields CDR1 KGHSH and CDR2 LQKENI. The CDR3 has 13 amino acids. The ends were cut back, 6 bases at V and 9 bases at J, with 16 bases in the middle. The CDR3 bases are TGTGCCAGCTCTCTTGGACCCAAAACGACGCAGTATTTT. Translated: CASSLGPKTTQYF.